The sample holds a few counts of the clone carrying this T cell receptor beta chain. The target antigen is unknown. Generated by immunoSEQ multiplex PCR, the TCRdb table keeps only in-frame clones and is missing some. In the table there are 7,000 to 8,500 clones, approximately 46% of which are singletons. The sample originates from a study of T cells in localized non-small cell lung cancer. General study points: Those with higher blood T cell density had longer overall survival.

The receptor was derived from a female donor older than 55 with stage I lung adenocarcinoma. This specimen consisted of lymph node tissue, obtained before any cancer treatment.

This CDR3 is CASSGQGARRGYTF. The CDR3, as DNA: TGTGCCAGCAGCGGGCAGGGTGCACGGCGGGGCTACACCTTC. V usage is TRBV9 and J usage is TRBJ1-2, with D perhaps TRBD1 (5 bases). The CDR3 is made up of 14 amino acids. CDR1 and CDR2 from the germline V gene are SGDLS and YYNGEE. Trimming left V 3 bases short and J 8 bases short, with 17 bases between.